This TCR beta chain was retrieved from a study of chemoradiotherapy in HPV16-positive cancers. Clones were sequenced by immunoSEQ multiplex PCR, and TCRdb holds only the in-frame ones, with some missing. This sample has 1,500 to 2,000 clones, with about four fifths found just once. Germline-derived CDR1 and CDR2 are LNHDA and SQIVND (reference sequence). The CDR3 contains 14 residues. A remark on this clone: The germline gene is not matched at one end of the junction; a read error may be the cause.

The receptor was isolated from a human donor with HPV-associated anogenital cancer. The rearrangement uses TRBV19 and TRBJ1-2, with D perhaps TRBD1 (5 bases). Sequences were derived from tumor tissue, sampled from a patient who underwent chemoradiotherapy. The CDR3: CASSLEQGAGGYTF. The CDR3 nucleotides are TGTGCCAGTAGTCTAGAGCAAGGGGCAGGCGGCTACACCTTC.